This entry features one T cell receptor (beta chain) sequence. Its antigen is not identified. A multiplex PCR was run with 60 Vbeta primers and 13 Jbeta primers. Profiled with immunoSEQ multiplex PCR; TCRdb holds only in-frame clones, not every one. This table has 75,000 to 90,000 clones, over 75% appearing once. The CDR3 has 19 residues. The sample originates from a study of cytomegalovirus exposure and HLA in healthy donors. The study, taken as a whole, reports: Reportedly, fewer N-insertions than the approximately 700-donor mean appeared in an Asian-associated ancestry cluster in a later analysis. A later analysis showed TCR association rates differing by HLA locus, peaking at DRB1 and lowest at HLA-C. It was shown in a later analysis that HLA-associated TCR beta chains were more clonally expanded than other, equally common chains.

The sequencing input was PBMCs. This sequence joins TRBV21-1 and TRBJ1-1. TRBV21-1 is an annotated pseudogene. This receptor was obtained from a man between 50 and 59 years old in good health and CMV-seronegative. The CDR3 nucleotides read TGTGCCAGCAGCAAAGGGGCTGGGGACGGCGGGGAGATGAACACTGAAGCTTTCTTT. Translation gives CASSKGAGDGGEMNTEAFF.